This TCR beta chain was sequenced in a study of T cells in Graves' hyperthyroidism and ophthalmopathy. Germline V CDR1 and CDR2: GTSNPN, SVGIG (reference sequence). The CDR3 contains 15 residues. V was clipped by 0 bases and J by 3 bases, with 11 bases between them. Template material for amplifying TCR beta CDR3 regions consisted of RNA transcripts. First-round RT-PCR of the TCR CDR3 relied on the HTBI primer set. MiXCR, run by TCRdb on the multiplex PCR reads, gives a single entry per CDR3 protein. The repertoire holds about 640,000 distinct CDR3 sequences, with 20% as singletons. This sequence originates from a man aged 30 to 39 with Graves' ophthalmopathy. The gene calls are TRBV30 and TRBJ2-2, with a tentative D call TRBD1 (6 bases). The material sequenced was blood. The CDR3 spells CAWSVPGVDTGELFF. In DNA, the CDR3 is TGTGCCTGGAGTGTCCCAGGGGTGGACACCGGGGAGCTGTTTTTT.